The TCR beta chain under discussion was sequenced for a study of shared clonotypes between healthy human individuals. The assay was run at deep level. Per the study methods: Owing to the provision of junction-only sequences devoid of quality scores by immunoSEQ, filtering differed. Clones were read by immunoSEQ multiplex PCR, and TCRdb kept only the in-frame ones, dropping some. D and trimming were read from the DNA, whereas the V and J calls and clone size are those reported in that table. The data hold 450,000 or so clones, with over 60% observed a single time. Adult donors, all healthy and HIV-negative, had no recent acute infections or vaccinations. Each sample came from a Caucasian adult donor living in Nashville, Tennessee. Germline values: CDR1 SGHTA, CDR2 FQGTGA. The V and J ends lost 1 base and 3 bases respectively, with 11 bases between them. CDR3 length: 15 residues.

Sample: PBMCs. The sequence was obtained from a woman aged 40 to 49 in good health. Some clones in this sample may be carry-over from other donors' samples. The chain joins TRBV7-3 to TRBJ2-3; D possibly corresponds to TRBD2 (7 bases). CDR3 region: CASSLMGGPTDTQYF. DNA of the CDR3: TGTGCCAGCAGCTTAATGGGGGGGCCAACAGATACGCAGTATTTT.